A selection of T cell receptor beta chains follows, all from one sample in a study of control samples from healthy donors and cancer patients. Clones were sequenced by immunoSEQ multiplex PCR, and TCRdb holds only the in-frame ones, with some missing. The data show about 130,000 clones, about 92% seen once. The sequencing input was PBMCs. The receptors derive from a man between 50 and 59 years old with head and neck cancer. Both conserved end residues are part of each CDR3. Fields, in order: clone size, J gene, D gene, V gene, CDR3 protein, CDR3 DNA. D genes are given only for firm matches. Expanded clones get a size class; other rows say once, few or many, or leave the size out.

few,TRBJ2-5,TRBD2,TRBV7-7,CASSLAGNGETQYF,TGTGCCAGCAGCCTAGCGGGGAATGGAGAGACCCAGTACTTC
NA,TRBJ2-2,TRBD2,TRBV27,CASSTYGGGANGELFF,TGTGCCAGTTCCACATACGGCGGGGGGGCGAACGGGGAGCTGTTTTTT
NA,TRBJ2-2,NA,TRBV6-5,CASRDSIGTGELFF,TGTGCCAGCAGGGACAGTATAGGCACCGGGGAGCTGTTTTTT
NA,TRBJ2-7,NA,TRBV21-1,CASSKSFPRAGWGEQYF,TGTGCCAGCAGCAAAAGCTTCCCTAGAGCGGGGTGGGGCGAGCAGTACTTC
NA,TRBJ1-1,NA,TRBV4-1,CASSHVELSGHTAFF,TGCGCCAGCAGCCATGTCGAGCTTTCAGGGCACACAGCTTTCTTT
NA,TRBJ1-4,NA,TRBV28,CASRLGGEGDEKLFF,TGTGCCAGCAGGCTTGGGGGGGAGGGAGATGAAAAACTGTTTTTT
NA,TRBJ1-1,NA,TRBV7-7,CASSLDSNTEAFF,TGTGCCAGCAGCTTAGACTCAAACACTGAAGCTTTCTTT
NA,TRBJ1-5,NA,TRBV5-1,CASRDSPREPQHF,TGCGCCAGCAGAGACAGTCCGAGGGAGCCCCAGCATTTT
once,TRBJ2-1,NA,TRBV30,CAWSVSGNNEQFF,TGTGCCTGGAGTGTATCAGGTAACAATGAGCAGTTCTTC
NA,TRBJ1-1,NA,TRBV28,CASSFAPLSGEADTEAFF,TGTGCCAGCAGTTTCGCCCCCCTATCGGGGGAGGCGGACACTGAAGCTTTCTTT
NA,TRBJ1-4,NA,TRBV7-9,CASSLRVRSETEKLFF,TGTGCCAGCAGCTTACGTGTTCGGTCAGAGACTGAAAAACTGTTTTTT
NA,TRBJ2-1,NA,TRBV6-2/TRBV6-3,CASSGQSPYNEQFF,TGTGCCAGCAGCGGACAGAGTCCGTACAATGAGCAGTTCTTC
NA,TRBJ1-4,TRBD1,TRBV3-1/TRBV3-2,CASRMRQGTNEKLFF,TGTGCCAGCAGGATGAGACAGGGAACTAATGAAAAACTGTTTTTT
NA,TRBJ1-5,TRBD1,TRBV15,CATSRGGTVNQPQHF,TGTGCCACCAGCAGAGGGGGGACAGTCAATCAGCCCCAGCATTTT
NA,TRBJ2-7,NA,TRBV6-1,CASSEWRRNYEQYF,TGTGCCAGCAGTGAATGGCGCAGGAACTACGAGCAGTACTTC
NA,TRBJ2-3,TRBD2,TRBV5-1,CPPRDGGASTDTQYF,TGCCCCCCCCGCGACGGGGGGGCGTCGACAGATACGCAGTATTTT
NA,TRBJ2-7,TRBD1,TRBV2,CASSPGTVTYEQYF,TGTGCCAGCAGTCCCGGGACAGTTACTTACGAGCAGTACTTC
NA,TRBJ2-6,NA,TRBV11-2,CASRPRESGANVLTF,TGTGCCAGCAGACCGAGGGAGTCTGGGGCCAACGTCCTGACTTTC
NA,TRBJ2-5,TRBD2,TRBV19,CASTDSGLGRETQYF,TGTGCCAGTACCGACTCAGGACTAGGCCGGGAGACCCAGTACTTC
NA,TRBJ1-2,NA,TRBV28,CASVLDSNYGYTF,TGTGCCAGCGTCCTTGACTCTAACTATGGCTACACCTTC
NA,TRBJ1-2,TRBD1,TRBV20-1,CSASGLGQGISYGYTF,TGCAGTGCTAGTGGCCTAGGACAGGGGATAAGCTATGGCTACACCTTC
NA,TRBJ1-1,TRBD1,TRBV18,CASSPRQGAKNTEAFF,TGTGCCAGCTCACCACGGCAGGGGGCAAAGAACACTGAAGCTTTCTTT
NA,TRBJ2-2,NA,TRBV6-1,CASSESGPNTGELFF,TGTGCCAGCAGTGAGAGTGGCCCGAACACCGGGGAGCTGTTTTTT
NA,TRBJ2-7,TRBD2,TRBV7-8,CASSRERGLYEQYF,TGTGCCAGCAGCCGAGAGCGGGGCCTCTACGAGCAGTACTTC
NA,TRBJ2-7,TRBD2,TRBV28,CASSPLAGVYEQYF,TGTGCCAGCAGTCCGCTAGCGGGGGTCTACGAGCAGTACTTC
NA,TRBJ1-2,NA,TRBV9,CASSVGHGGNYGYTF,TGTGCCAGCAGCGTAGGCCATGGAGGGAACTATGGCTACACCTTC
NA,TRBJ1-2,NA,TRBV5-1,CASSLDGPNYGYTF,TGCGCCAGCAGCTTGGACGGCCCTAACTATGGCTACACCTTC
NA,TRBJ2-7,NA,TRBV2,CASSVNSRTTYEQYF,TGTGCCAGCAGTGTCAACAGCAGGACTACCTACGAGCAGTACTTC
NA,TRBJ1-1,NA,TRBV4-3,CASSPPKRLRTEAFF,TGCGCCAGCAGCCCCCCAAAAAGGTTACGAACTGAAGCTTTCTTT
NA,TRBJ2-3,TRBD2,TRBV6-2/TRBV6-3,CASSRDLAGGRTDTQYF,TGTGCCAGCAGCAGAGACCTAGCGGGGGGGAGGACGGATACGCAGTATTTT
NA,TRBJ2-2,TRBD2,TRBV19,CASSTRTSGGFGELFF,TGTGCCAGTAGTACACGGACTAGCGGGGGATTCGGGGAGCTGTTTTTT
NA,TRBJ1-1,NA,TRBV19,CASRSRGQNTEAFF,TGTGCCAGTAGAAGTCGGGGACAGAACACTGAAGCTTTCTTT
NA,TRBJ1-1,NA,TRBV6-4,CASSVGVSTEAFF,TGTGCCAGCAGTGTGGGGGTTTCCACTGAAGCTTTCTTT
NA,TRBJ2-1,TRBD1,TRBV7-2,CASSRRGRGAYNEQFF,TGTGCCAGCAGCCGCAGGGGGCGCGGGGCCTACAATGAGCAGTTCTTC
NA,TRBJ2-7,NA,TRBV30,CAWSPDRKESYEQYF,TGTGCCTGGAGTCCCGACAGGAAAGAATCCTACGAGCAGTACTTC
NA,TRBJ2-5,NA,TRBV7-2,CASSHGSGGETQYF,TGTGCCAGCAGCCATGGGAGCGGTGGGGAGACCCAGTACTTC
NA,TRBJ2-7,NA,TRBV5-8,CASSLPGYEQYF,TGTGCCAGCAGCTTACCGGGCTACGAGCAGTACTTC
NA,TRBJ2-1,NA,TRBV27,CASSLKHHEEAVTYNEQFF,TGTGCCAGCAGTTTAAAACACCACGAGGAGGCCGTGACCTACAATGAGCAGTTCTTC
once,TRBJ2-2,NA,TRBV6-2/TRBV6-3,CASSYARPGELFF,TGTGCCAGCAGTTACGCTAGGCCCGGGGAGCTGTTTTTT
NA,TRBJ1-5,NA,TRBV7-9,CASSLDHRGTQMPQHF,TGTGCCAGCAGCTTAGATCACAGAGGGACCCAAATGCCCCAGCATTTT
NA,TRBJ2-1,TRBD1,TRBV30,CAWAAGQGLNEQFF,TGTGCCTGGGCCGCGGGACAGGGGTTGAATGAGCAGTTCTTC
NA,TRBJ2-7,NA,TRBV5-4,CASSSTDYEQYF,TGTGCCAGCAGCTCCACAGACTACGAGCAGTACTTC
NA,TRBJ1-1,TRBD1,TRBV6-5,CASSYGQVKAEAFF,TGTGCCAGCAGTTACGGACAGGTTAAGGCTGAAGCTTTCTTT
once,TRBJ2-5,NA,TRBV6-4,CASSDSVKETQYF,TGTGCCAGCAGTGACTCAGTAAAAGAGACCCAGTACTTC
NA,TRBJ2-3,NA,TRBV5-1,CASSGRPMGLSTDTQYF,TGCGCCAGCAGCGGCCGCCCAATGGGCCTTAGCACAGATACGCAGTATTTT
NA,TRBJ2-5,TRBD2,TRBV2,CASRETSGGETQYF,TGTGCCAGCAGGGAGACTAGCGGGGGAGAGACCCAGTACTTC
NA,TRBJ2-7,TRBD1,TRBV4-2,CASSQDRPRQGVWRLYEQYF,TGTGCCAGCAGCCAAGATAGGCCCCGACAGGGGGTTTGGCGCCTCTACGAGCAGTACTTC
NA,TRBJ1-1,TRBD1,TRBV5-5,CASSLPAGTGAEEAFF,TGTGCCAGCAGTTTACCAGCCGGGACAGGCGCGGAAGAAGCTTTCTTT
NA,TRBJ2-1,TRBD2,TRBV4-3,CASSQELAGLKRWYNEQFF,TGCGCCAGCAGCCAGGAACTAGCGGGGCTAAAAAGATGGTACAATGAGCAGTTCTTC
NA,TRBJ1-3,NA,TRBV5-4,CASSFPGKTGNTIYF,TGTGCCAGCAGCTTCCCGGGGAAGACTGGAAACACCATATATTTT
NA,TRBJ1-1,TRBD1,TRBV29-1,CSARGQGGTEAFF,TGCAGCGCCCGAGGACAGGGAGGTACTGAAGCTTTCTTT
NA,TRBJ1-1,NA,TRBV6-5,CASSPPREENTEAFF,TGTGCCAGCAGTCCGCCTAGGGAGGAGAACACTGAAGCTTTCTTT